These T cell receptor beta chains were read from a single sample in a study of cytomegalovirus exposure and HLA in healthy donors. The table came from immunoSEQ multiplex PCR; TCRdb's copy has only in-frame clones and leaves some out. Seen here are 200,000 to 250,000 clones, 65% to 85% observed once, and the top ten hold over 11%. Sequenced sample: PBMCs. The receptors shown here come from a woman aged 30 to 39 in good health and CMV-seropositive. Each CDR3 is given with its conserved first and last residue. A D gene is named only where the DNA matches it firmly. Rows may omit the clone size; those that give it use once, few, many or a size class.

len	abundance	j_gene	v_gene	d_gene	CDR3nt	CDR3aa
14	once	TRBJ1-4	TRBV27	.	TGTGCCAGCAGAAGAAATAAGCTAGGAGAAAAACTGTTTTTT	CASRRNKLGEKLFF
15	.	TRBJ2-3	TRBV6-6	.	TGTGCCAGCAGTTACGGTGGGGGAAAAGGGGATACGCAGTATTTT	CASSYGGGKGDTQYF
14	.	TRBJ2-5	TRBV5-1	TRBD2	TGCGCCAGCAGTGAGCTAGCGGCACAAGAGACCCAGTACTTC	CASSELAAQETQYF
13	.	TRBJ1-1	TRBV6-1	.	TGTGCCAGCAGCCGTAGATGGAACACTGAAGCTTTCTTT	CASSRRWNTEAFF
15	few	TRBJ2-1	TRBV19	TRBD2	TGTGCCAGTAGCCAAGGACGACTAGCGGGGAGTGAGCAGTTCTTC	CASSQGRLAGSEQFF
13	.	TRBJ1-1	TRBV4-3	.	TGCGCCAGCAGCCAAGATGGTTCCACTGAAGCTTTCTTT	CASSQDGSTEAFF
15	once	TRBJ1-2	TRBV27	.	TGTGCCAGCAGTTTAGCTCCGGACAGCTTCTATGGCTACACCTTC	CASSLAPDSFYGYTF
13	.	TRBJ2-1	TRBV9	.	TGTGCCAGCGACAGGGGAGGGTACAATGAGCAGTTCTTC	CASDRGGYNEQFF
15	.	TRBJ1-1	TRBV9	.	TGTGCCAGCAGCGCACAAACAGGCGGGAACACTGAAGCTTTCTTT	CASSAQTGGNTEAFF
16	.	TRBJ1-2	TRBV11-2	.	TGTGCCAGCAGCTTAGGTGGGGGTATCCCTAACTATGGCTACACCTTC	CASSLGGGIPNYGYTF
13	few	TRBJ2-2	TRBV7-3	.	TGTGCCAGCAGCATCGCGAACACCGGGGAGCTGTTTTTT	CASSIANTGELFF
13	.	TRBJ2-1	TRBV30	TRBD2	TGTGCCTGGAGTACCAGCGGGAGTGTGCAGCAGTTCTTC	CAWSTSGSVQQFF
16	.	TRBJ1-5	TRBV7-2	.	TGTGCCAGCAGCCCCGAATCCAGGGGAGGCAATCAGCCCCAGCATTTT	CASSPESRGGNQPQHF
15	.	TRBJ1-2	TRBV4-2	.	TGTGCCAGCAGCCAAGATTACACGGGGAGGAATGGCTACACCTTC	CASSQDYTGRNGYTF
15	.	TRBJ1-3	TRBV5-1	TRBD1	TGCGCCAGCAGCTTGGACGGGACAGATCTAAACACCATATATTTT	CASSLDGTDLNTIYF
12	.	TRBJ2-1	TRBV28	.	TGTGCCAGCAGAAAACTGGGGGATGAGCAGTTCTTC	CASRKLGDEQFF
15	.	TRBJ2-4	TRBV6-5	TRBD2	TGTGCCAGCAGTTACTCTAGCGGGGACTCTGGCATTCAGTACTTC	CASSYSSGDSGIQYF
13	.	TRBJ1-1	TRBV7-9	.	TGTGCCAGCAGCAGAAGAATGAACACTGAAGCTTTCTTT	CASSRRMNTEAFF
15	.	TRBJ2-1	TRBV28	.	TGTGCCAGCAGTTTGGGGGGCCCCTCCTACAATGAGCAGTTCTTC	CASSLGGPSYNEQFF
13	.	TRBJ2-7	TRBV27	.	TGTGCCAGCAGTTTAGGTAATCGCGACGAGCAGTACTTC	CASSLGNRDEQYF
16	.	TRBJ2-1	TRBV5-1	TRBD2	TGCGCCAGCAGGTGGGGGGAGCGGGAGGTCTACAATGAGCAGTTCTTC	CASRWGEREVYNEQFF
17	.	TRBJ1-1	TRBV7-6	TRBD1	TGTGCCAGCAGCTTACGGGACAGGGGGCCCCCCGAGACTGAAGCTTTCTTT	CASSLRDRGPPETEAFF
13	.	TRBJ2-5	TRBV10-3	.	TGTGCCATCAGTGCCCGGGACCAAGAGACCCAGTACTTC	CAISARDQETQYF
14	.	TRBJ1-5	TRBV18	.	TGTGCCAGCTCACCAGAGGGAAACAATCAGCCCCAGCATTTT	CASSPEGNNQPQHF
13	.	TRBJ2-7	TRBV5-6	TRBD1	TGTGCCAGCAGCCGGGACAGGAGGTACGAGCAGTACTTC	CASSRDRRYEQYF
16	once	TRBJ2-7	TRBV5-1	TRBD2	TGCGCCAGCAGCTTGGCCGAAGGACTAGCGACCTACGAGCAGTACTTC	CASSLAEGLATYEQYF
14	.	TRBJ1-2	TRBV7-9	.	TGTGCCAGCAGCCCCGCCAGGATGGTCTATGGCTACACCTTC	CASSPARMVYGYTF
15	many	TRBJ2-1	TRBV5-1	.	TGCGCCAGCAGCTTGACGAATTCTCCCTACAATGAGCAGTTCTTC	CASSLTNSPYNEQFF
13	.	TRBJ2-7	TRBV7-3	.	TGTGCCAGCAGCTTTGGGACAATGTACGAGCAGTACTTC	CASSFGTMYEQYF
13	.	TRBJ1-1	TRBV19	.	TGTGCCAGTAGTATACAAAGCTACACTGAAGCTTTCTTT	CASSIQSYTEAFF
15	.	TRBJ1-2	TRBV25-1	.	TGTGCCAGCGAGGCCGGCAGGGGAGGGCGGTATGGCTACACCTTC	CASEAGRGGRYGYTF
13	.	TRBJ2-1	TRBV5-4	.	TGTGCCAGCAGCTTGGTTCCCAGGGATGAGCAGTTCTTC	CASSLVPRDEQFF
14	.	TRBJ1-3	TRBV6-5	.	TGTGCCAGCAGTTACGGTAAACCTGGAAACACCATATATTTT	CASSYGKPGNTIYF
13	.	TRBJ1-1	TRBV30	.	TGTGCCTGGAGTGTATTCGGGAACACTGAAGCTTTCTTT	CAWSVFGNTEAFF
14	many	TRBJ2-7	TRBV4-1	.	TGCGCCAGCAGCCAAGCGGAGCGGTCCTACGAGCAGTACTTC	CASSQAERSYEQYF
13	.	TRBJ1-1	TRBV29-1	.	TGCAGCGTAGCCCGAAGTACGAACACTGAAGCTTTCTTT	CSVARSTNTEAFF
16	once	TRBJ2-2	TRBV9	TRBD2	TGTGCCAGCAGCCCTCGACTAGCGGGAGTAACCGGGGAGCTGTTTTTT	CASSPRLAGVTGELFF
15	.	TRBJ2-7	TRBV27	TRBD2	TGTGCCAGCAGTGGAGCCGGGACTAAAAAGTACGAGCAGTACTTC	CASSGAGTKKYEQYF
14	.	TRBJ1-1	TRBV18	.	TGTGCCAGCTCACCGACGCAAGAGAACACTGAAGCTTTCTTT	CASSPTQENTEAFF
15	.	TRBJ1-3	TRBV6-5	.	TGTGCCAGCAGTTACTCTTGGCTAGCTGGAAACACCATATATTTT	CASSYSWLAGNTIYF
15	.	TRBJ2-1	TRBV5-5	.	TGTGCCAGCAGCACCGTAGCGGCTGATTACAATGAGCAGTTCTTC	CASSTVAADYNEQFF
15	.	TRBJ2-1	TRBV5-1	.	TGCGCCAGCAGCCCACCCAGCGGATCCTACAATGAGCAGTTCTTC	CASSPPSGSYNEQFF
10	.	TRBJ1-1	TRBV30	.	TGTGCCTGGAGCCGTACTGAAGCTTTCTTT	CAWSRTEAFF
13	.	TRBJ2-7	TRBV4-2	.	TGTGCCAGCAGCCAAGCCCCTCAATACGAGCAGTACTTC	CASSQAPQYEQYF
14	.	TRBJ2-7	TRBV9	.	TGTGCCAGCAGCGTAACCTCGAGACCGGACGAGCAGTACTTC	CASSVTSRPDEQYF
16	.	TRBJ2-3	TRBV11-3	.	TGTGCCAGCAGCTTAGACCGGGGGCTTAGGGCAGATACGCAGTATTTT	CASSLDRGLRADTQYF
14	.	TRBJ1-2	TRBV29-1	TRBD1	TGCAGCGTTGCACCGGGACAGGGGGTCTATGGCTACACCTTC	CSVAPGQGVYGYTF
14	.	TRBJ1-2	TRBV4-1	TRBD1	TGCGCCAGCAGCCGGCCGACAGGGAACTATGGCTACACCTTC	CASSRPTGNYGYTF
13	.	TRBJ1-3	TRBV9	TRBD1	TGTGCCAGCAGCGCGACAGGGGGAGGCACCATATATTTT	CASSATGGGTIYF
15	many	TRBJ1-2	TRBV11-1	TRBD1	TGTGCCAGCAGCCACGCCGGCGGCAGGGGGCTTGGCTACACCTTC	CASSHAGGRGLGYTF
15	.	TRBJ1-5	TRBV27	TRBD1	TGTGCCAGCAGTTTTGCAACAGGGGCTGATCAGCCCCAGCATTTT	CASSFATGADQPQHF
14	.	TRBJ1-3	TRBV5-1	.	TGCGCCAGCAGGTTTAACAGGGAGGTGAACACCATATATTTT	CASRFNREVNTIYF